This TCR beta chain emerged from a study of shared clonotypes between healthy human individuals. The CDR3 contains 16 residues. Germline trimming cut 0 bases from V and 2 bases from J; bases unmatched to any gene: 4. Germline CDR1 is SGDLS and CDR2 is YYNGEE. Each cell subset's genomic DNA was divided evenly among several immunoSEQ plates. Sequencing was performed with immunoSEQ multiplex PCR; in TCRdb, only in-frame clones are kept and a portion is missing. This table holds roughly 1 million clones, about 76% found once. Sequencing was carried out using memory CD4+ T cells sorted from blood. Subset of the sample: CD45RA-negative fraction. This sequence originates from a man younger than 35 in good health. This rearrangement joins TRBV9 to TRBJ1-1, with 10 bases fitting TRBD1. CDR3 loop: CASSVGRDRGNTEAFF. The CDR3, as DNA: TGTGCCAGCAGCGTAGGGCGGGACAGGGGAAACACTGAAGCTTTCTTT.